These T cell receptor beta chains were read from a single sample in a study of circulating and synovial CD4+ cells in juvenile arthritis. Using immunoSEQ multiplex PCR, the repertoire was profiled, and TCRdb retains in-frame clones only, with some absent. The sample comprises tens of thousands of clones, about 94% of which are singletons, and around 0.67% rests with the top ten. The sequenced sample was CD4+ T cells from blood. All receptors come from a human donor with juvenile idiopathic arthritis. The CDR3 runs from the conserved cysteine through the conserved F or W. The D gene is left open where the match is weak. Only part of the rows carry a size: once, few, many, or a class if the clone is expanded.

j_call,d_call,v_call,clone_size,cdr3_nt,cdr3_aa
TRBJ1-1,-,TRBV19,-,TGTGCCAGTAGTAGGCAGGTGAGAAACACTGAAGCTTTCTTT,CASSRQVRNTEAFF
TRBJ1-2,-,TRBV2,-,TGTGCCAGCCCCTTGACAGGTCGCGGCTACACCTTC,CASPLTGRGYTF
TRBJ1-3,TRBD1,TRBV5-6,-,TGTGCCAGCAGCCTAGGACAGGGTACAAACACCATATATTTT,CASSLGQGTNTIYF
TRBJ2-1,TRBD2,TRBV13,-,TGTGCCAGCAGCCGCGGACTAGCGGGGTTCCTCACAGACAATGAGCAGTTCTTC,CASSRGLAGFLTDNEQFF
TRBJ2-4,-,TRBV10-3,-,TGTGCCATCAGCCCCTTCCGAGCGGCCAAAAACATTCAGTACTTC,CAISPFRAAKNIQYF
TRBJ1-4,TRBD1,TRBV5-1,-,TGCGCCAGCGGCTATAAGGGGGCAGATAATGAAAAACTGTTTTTT,CASGYKGADNEKLFF
TRBJ1-4,-,TRBV19,-,TGTGCCAGTAGTATCTCCCAAGCCCAGGGTAATGAAAAACTGTTTTTT,CASSISQAQGNEKLFF
TRBJ2-1,TRBD2,TRBV7-3,-,TGTGCCAGCAGCTTATACGCGGGGGGCTGGAGCTCCTACAATGAGCAGTTCTTC,CASSLYAGGWSSYNEQFF
TRBJ1-3,-,TRBV15,-,TGTGCCACCACCCCGCGCCAGGGAGGAAACACCATATATTTT,CATTPRQGGNTIYF
TRBJ2-7,-,TRBV7-2,-,TGTGCCAGCAGCCTCCCTCAGCCGGGGAAGCGCGAGCAGTACTTC,CASSLPQPGKREQYF
TRBJ1-3,-,TRBV18,-,TGTGCCAGCTCCACTTTTTCCCCGGGAAACACCATATATTTT,CASSTFSPGNTIYF
TRBJ1-2,-,TRBV7-9,-,TGTGCCAGCAGCTCCAGCTGGGACAAGGGCTACACCTTC,CASSSSWDKGYTF
TRBJ1-2,TRBD1,TRBV18,-,TGTGCCAGCTCACCCCAGGGGGGTTCTAACTATGGCTACACCTTC,CASSPQGGSNYGYTF
TRBJ2-1,TRBD2,TRBV6-6,once,TGTGCCAGCAAGCGGGGGAGAGACAATGAGCAGTTCTTC,CASKRGRDNEQFF
TRBJ2-7,TRBD1,TRBV5-1,-,TGCGGACGCCGGGACAGGGTTGCCTACGAGCAGTACTTC,CGRRDRVAYEQYF
TRBJ2-3,-,TRBV7-3,-,TGTGCCAGCAACAGTGAGGGCGGGAAAGATACGCAGTATTTT,CASNSEGGKDTQYF
TRBJ2-1,TRBD1,TRBV2,-,TGTGCCACCGCCGGGACAGGGGGCAAGGATGAGCAGTTCTTC,CATAGTGGKDEQFF
TRBJ1-6,-,TRBV4-3,-,TGCGCCAGCAGCCAAGGGGGGCAGGGCCGGGCGAATTCACCCCTCCACTTT,CASSQGGQGRANSPLHF
TRBJ2-7,-,TRBV4-1,-,TGCGCCAGCAGCCAAGATCGTGGGCAGGGGTCCTCCTACGAGCAGTACTTC,CASSQDRGQGSSYEQYF
TRBJ2-3,TRBD2,TRBV11-3,-,TGTGCCAGCAGCTCAGGCAGACTAGCGGGGGTTCCCTTCGAGACAGATACGCAGTATTTT,CASSSGRLAGVPFETDTQYF
TRBJ1-1,-,TRBV4-2,-,TGTGCCAGCAGCCCCCCTGAGGAGGGGTTGGGCACTGAAGCTTTCTTT,CASSPPEEGLGTEAFF
TRBJ2-2,TRBD1,TRBV5-8,-,TGTGCCAGCAGCTCGGGACAGTTCCTTATCGGGGAGCTGTTTTTT,CASSSGQFLIGELFF
TRBJ2-6,TRBD1,TRBV5-1,once,TGCGCCAGCAGCTTGGCCCCGGGACAGGGGGCGCAAGGGGCCAACGTCCTGACTTTC,CASSLAPGQGAQGANVLTF